This TCR beta chain is drawn from a study of shared clonotypes between healthy human individuals. The germline V and J ends were trimmed by 5 bases and 4 bases, with 12 bases remaining between them. This CDR3 contains 13 residues. CDR1 is LNHDA and CDR2 is SQIVND in the germline V gene (reference sequence). The naive CD8 population came from CD45RO-negative cells selected for CCR7, without terminally differentiated effector memory CD45RA+ cells. Sequencing used immunoSEQ multiplex PCR; TCRdb keeps in-frame clones, though not all of them. The sample records roughly 550,000 clones, just under 97% being singletons.

This sequence joins TRBV19 and TRBJ2-7; D may be TRBD1 (5 bases). This receptor was taken from a woman aged 25 to 39 in good health. Material: naive CD8+ T cells sorted from blood. The CDR3 protein is CASSAGPLYEQYF. The CDR3 DNA reads TGTGCCAGTAGTGCAGGGCCACTATACGAGCAGTACTTC.